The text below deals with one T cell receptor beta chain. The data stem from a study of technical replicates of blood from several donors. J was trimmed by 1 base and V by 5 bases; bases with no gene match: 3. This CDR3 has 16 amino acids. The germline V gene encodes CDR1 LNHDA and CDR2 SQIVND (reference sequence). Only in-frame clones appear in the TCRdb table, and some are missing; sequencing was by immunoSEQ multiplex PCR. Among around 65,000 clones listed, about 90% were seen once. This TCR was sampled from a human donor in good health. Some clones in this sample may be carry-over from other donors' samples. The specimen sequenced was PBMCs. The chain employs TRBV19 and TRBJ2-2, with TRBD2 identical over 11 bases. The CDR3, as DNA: TGTGCCAGTAGTTCCGGGACTAGCGGGAACACCGGGGAGCTGTTTTTT. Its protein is CASSSGTSGNTGELFF. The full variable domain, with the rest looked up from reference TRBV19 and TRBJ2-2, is DGGITQSPKYLFRKEGQNVTLSCEQNLNHDAMYWYRQDPGQGLRLIYYSQIVNDFQKGDIAEGYSVSREKKESFPLTVTSAQKNPTAFYLCASSSGTSGNTGELFFGEGSRLTVL.